The clone carrying this T cell receptor beta chain was detected only a few times. Its antigen is as yet unknown. Sequenced material consisted of expressed TCRB transcripts (all of the isolated RNA was reverse transcribed). The read count averaged roughly 3.5 million across naive, central memory and regulatory T cell samples. Produced via immunoSEQ multiplex PCR; TCRdb's table is partial and in-frame only. The data contain hundreds of thousands of clones, around an eighth of them singletons. Naive, central memory, regulatory and stem cell-like memory cells within the CD4+ compartment were sorted using CD45RO/CCR7/CD25/CD127/CD95/CD27. This CDR3 spans 15 amino acids. The germline V gene encodes CDR1 PRHDT and CDR2 FYEKMQ (reference sequence). J lost 4 bases, V lost 1 base, and 6 bases had no gene match. These data belong to a study of beta chain features in type 1 diabetes. Study-wide results and caveats: Among type 1 diabetes patients, VDJ junctions had fewer insertions and more deletions. All four CD4+ subsets from Type 1 diabetes patients carried moderately but significantly shorter TCRB CDR3s.

The specimen was naive CD4+ T cells from blood. The chain has TRBV13 and TRBJ1-1; 7 positions match TRBD1. This sequence was found in a man between 18 and 35 years old in good health. CDR3 nucleotide sequence: TGTGCCAGCAGCTTAGAGTTGGGGACAGCCACTGAAGCTTTCTTT. This codes for CASSLELGTATEAFF.